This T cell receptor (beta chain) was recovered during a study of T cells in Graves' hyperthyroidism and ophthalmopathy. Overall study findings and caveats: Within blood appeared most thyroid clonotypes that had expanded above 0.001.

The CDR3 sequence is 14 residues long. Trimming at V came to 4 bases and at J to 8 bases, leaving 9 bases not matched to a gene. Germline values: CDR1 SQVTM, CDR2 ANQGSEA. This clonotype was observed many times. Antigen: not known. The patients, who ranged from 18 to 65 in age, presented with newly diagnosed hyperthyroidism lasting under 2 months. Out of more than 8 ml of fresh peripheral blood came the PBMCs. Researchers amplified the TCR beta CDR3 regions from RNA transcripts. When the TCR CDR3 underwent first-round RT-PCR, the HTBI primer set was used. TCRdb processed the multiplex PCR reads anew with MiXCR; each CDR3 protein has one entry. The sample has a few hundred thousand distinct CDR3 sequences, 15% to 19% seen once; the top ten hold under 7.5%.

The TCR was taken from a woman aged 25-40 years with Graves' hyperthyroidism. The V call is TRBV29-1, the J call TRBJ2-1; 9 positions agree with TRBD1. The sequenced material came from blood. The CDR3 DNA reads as TGCAGCGTTGGCGGGACAGGGCTTAGCGATGAGCAGTTCTTC. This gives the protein CSVGGTGLSDEQFF.